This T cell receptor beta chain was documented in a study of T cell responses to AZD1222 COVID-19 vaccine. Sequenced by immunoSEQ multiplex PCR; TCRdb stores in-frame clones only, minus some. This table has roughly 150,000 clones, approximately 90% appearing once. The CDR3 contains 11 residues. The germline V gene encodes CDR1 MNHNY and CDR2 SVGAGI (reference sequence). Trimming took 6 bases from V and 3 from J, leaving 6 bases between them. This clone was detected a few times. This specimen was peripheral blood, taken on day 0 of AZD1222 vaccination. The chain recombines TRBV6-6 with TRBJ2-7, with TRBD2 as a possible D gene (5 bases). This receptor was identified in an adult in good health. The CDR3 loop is CASRSGYEQYF. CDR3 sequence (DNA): TGTGCCAGCAGGAGCGGCTACGAGCAGTACTTC.